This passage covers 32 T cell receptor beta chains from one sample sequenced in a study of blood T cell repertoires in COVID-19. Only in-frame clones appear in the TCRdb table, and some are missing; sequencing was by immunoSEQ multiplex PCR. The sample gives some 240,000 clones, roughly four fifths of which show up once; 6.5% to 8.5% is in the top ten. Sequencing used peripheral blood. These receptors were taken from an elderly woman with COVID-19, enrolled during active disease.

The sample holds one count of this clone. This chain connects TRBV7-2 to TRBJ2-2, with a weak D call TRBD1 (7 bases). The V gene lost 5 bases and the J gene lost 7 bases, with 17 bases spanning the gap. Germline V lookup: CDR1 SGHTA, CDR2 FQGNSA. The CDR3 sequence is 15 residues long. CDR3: CASSPYRGSGGELFF. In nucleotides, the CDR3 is TGTGCCAGCAGCCCGTACAGGGGTAGCGGCGGGGAGCTGTTTTTT.

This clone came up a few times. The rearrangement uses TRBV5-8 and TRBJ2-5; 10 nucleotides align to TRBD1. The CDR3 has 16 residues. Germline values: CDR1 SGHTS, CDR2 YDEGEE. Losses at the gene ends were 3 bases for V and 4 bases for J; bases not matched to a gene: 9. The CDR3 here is CASSSGQGEVVETQYF. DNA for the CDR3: TGTGCCAGCAGCTCAGGACAGGGGGAAGTAGTAGAGACCCAGTACTTC.

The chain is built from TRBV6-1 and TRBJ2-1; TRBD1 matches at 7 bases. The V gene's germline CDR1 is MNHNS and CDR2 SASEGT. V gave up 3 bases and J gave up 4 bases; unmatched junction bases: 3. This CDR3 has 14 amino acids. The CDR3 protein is CASSEDRFYNEQFF. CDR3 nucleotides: TGTGCCAGCAGTGAGGACAGGTTTTACAATGAGCAGTTCTTC.

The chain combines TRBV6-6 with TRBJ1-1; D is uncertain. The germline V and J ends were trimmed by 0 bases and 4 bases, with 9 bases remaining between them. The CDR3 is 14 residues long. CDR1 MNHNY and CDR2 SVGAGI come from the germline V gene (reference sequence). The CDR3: CASSYSEAFTEAFF. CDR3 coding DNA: TGTGCCAGCAGTTACTCGGAGGCATTCACTGAAGCTTTCTTT.

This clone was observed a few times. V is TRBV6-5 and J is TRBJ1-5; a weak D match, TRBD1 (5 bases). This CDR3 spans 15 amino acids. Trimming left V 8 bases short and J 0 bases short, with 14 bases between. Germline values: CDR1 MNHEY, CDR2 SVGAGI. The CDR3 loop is CASSEGAHSNQPQHF. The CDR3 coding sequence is TGTGCCAGCTCAGAAGGGGCCCATAGCAATCAGCCCCAGCATTTT.

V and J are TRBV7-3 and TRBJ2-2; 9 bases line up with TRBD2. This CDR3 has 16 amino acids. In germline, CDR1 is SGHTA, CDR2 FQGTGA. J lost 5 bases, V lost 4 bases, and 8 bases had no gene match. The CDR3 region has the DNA TGTGCCAGCAGCTCCCGGAGCGGGAGGAGGACCGGGGAGCTGTTTTTT. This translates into CASSSRSGRRTGELFF.

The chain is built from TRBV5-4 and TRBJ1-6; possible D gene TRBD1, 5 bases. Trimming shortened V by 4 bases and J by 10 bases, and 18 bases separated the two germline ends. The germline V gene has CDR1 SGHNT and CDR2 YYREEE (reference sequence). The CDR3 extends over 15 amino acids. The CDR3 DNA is TGTGCCAGCAGCACGGGGGAACTAATTAGATCACCCCTCCACTTT. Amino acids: CASSTGELIRSPLHF.

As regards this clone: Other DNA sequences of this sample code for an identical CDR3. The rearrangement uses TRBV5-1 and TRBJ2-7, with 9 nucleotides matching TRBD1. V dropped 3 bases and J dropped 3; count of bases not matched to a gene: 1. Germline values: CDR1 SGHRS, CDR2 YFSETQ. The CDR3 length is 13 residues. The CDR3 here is CASSSGQGYEQYF. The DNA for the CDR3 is TGCGCCAGCAGCTCGGGACAGGGCTACGAGCAGTACTTC.

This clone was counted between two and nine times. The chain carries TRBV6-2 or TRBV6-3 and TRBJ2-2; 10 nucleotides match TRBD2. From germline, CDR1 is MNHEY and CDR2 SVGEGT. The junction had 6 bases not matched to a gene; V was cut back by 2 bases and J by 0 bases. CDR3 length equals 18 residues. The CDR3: CASSYLRLAGANTGELFF. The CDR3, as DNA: TGTGCCAGCAGTTACCTCCGCCTAGCGGGGGCGAACACCGGGGAGCTGTTTTTT.

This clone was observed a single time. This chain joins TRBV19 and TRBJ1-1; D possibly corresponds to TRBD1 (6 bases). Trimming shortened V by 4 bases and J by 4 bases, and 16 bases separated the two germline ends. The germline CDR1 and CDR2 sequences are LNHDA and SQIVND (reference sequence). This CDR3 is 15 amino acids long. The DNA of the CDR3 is TGTGCCAGTAGTAATACAGGGTTAGGAGGCACTGAAGCTTTCTTT. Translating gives CASSNTGLGGTEAFF.

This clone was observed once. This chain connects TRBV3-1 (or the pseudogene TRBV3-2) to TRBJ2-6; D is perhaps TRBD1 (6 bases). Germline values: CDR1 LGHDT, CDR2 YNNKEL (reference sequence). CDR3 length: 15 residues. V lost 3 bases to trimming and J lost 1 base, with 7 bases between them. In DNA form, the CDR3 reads TGTGCCAGCAGCCATGACAGGTCTGGGGCCAACGTCCTGACTTTC. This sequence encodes CASSHDRSGANVLTF.

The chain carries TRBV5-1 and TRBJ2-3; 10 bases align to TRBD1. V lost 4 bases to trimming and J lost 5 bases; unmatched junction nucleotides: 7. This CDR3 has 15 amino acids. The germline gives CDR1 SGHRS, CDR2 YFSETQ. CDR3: CASSRDRGRGDTQYF. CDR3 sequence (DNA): TGCGCCAGCAGCCGAGACAGGGGGCGCGGAGATACGCAGTATTTT.

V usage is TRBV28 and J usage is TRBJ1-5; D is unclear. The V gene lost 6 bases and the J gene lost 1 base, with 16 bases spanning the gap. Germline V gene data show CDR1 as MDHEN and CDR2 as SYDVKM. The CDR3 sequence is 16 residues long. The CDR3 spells CASSPNEGGSNQPQHF. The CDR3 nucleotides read TGTGCCAGCAGCCCAAATGAGGGAGGAAGCAATCAGCCCCAGCATTTT.

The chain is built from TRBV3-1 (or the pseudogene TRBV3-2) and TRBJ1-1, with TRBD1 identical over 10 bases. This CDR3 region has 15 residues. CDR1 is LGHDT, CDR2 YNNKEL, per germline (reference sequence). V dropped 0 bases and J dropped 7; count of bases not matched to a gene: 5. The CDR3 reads CASSQEGTGVGEAFF. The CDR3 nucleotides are TGTGCCAGCAGCCAAGAAGGGACAGGGGTTGGTGAAGCTTTCTTT.

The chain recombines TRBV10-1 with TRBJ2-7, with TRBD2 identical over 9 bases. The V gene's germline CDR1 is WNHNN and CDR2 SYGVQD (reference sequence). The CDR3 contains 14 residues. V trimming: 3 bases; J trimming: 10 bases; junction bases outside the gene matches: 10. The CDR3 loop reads CASSEPGIAGEQYF. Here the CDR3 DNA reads TGCGCCAGCAGTGAACCCGGGATAGCGGGGGAACAGTACTTC.

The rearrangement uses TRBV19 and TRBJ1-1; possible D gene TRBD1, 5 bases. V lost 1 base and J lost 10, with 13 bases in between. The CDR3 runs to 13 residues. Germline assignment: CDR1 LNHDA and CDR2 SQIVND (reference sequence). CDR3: CASSIVGRRGAFF. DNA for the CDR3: TGTGCCAGTAGTATAGTCGGCAGAAGGGGAGCTTTCTTT.

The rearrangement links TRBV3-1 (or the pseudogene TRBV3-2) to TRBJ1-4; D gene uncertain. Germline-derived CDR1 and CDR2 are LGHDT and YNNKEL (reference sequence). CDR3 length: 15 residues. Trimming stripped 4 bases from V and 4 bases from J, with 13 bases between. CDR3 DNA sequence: TGTGCCAGCAGCCCCATATCGGGGTATAATGAAAAACTGTTTTTT. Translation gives CASSPISGYNEKLFF.

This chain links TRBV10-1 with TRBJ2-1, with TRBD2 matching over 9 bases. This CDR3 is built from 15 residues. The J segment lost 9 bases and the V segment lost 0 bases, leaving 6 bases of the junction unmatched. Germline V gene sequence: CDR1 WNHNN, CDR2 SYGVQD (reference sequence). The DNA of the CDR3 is TGCGCCAGCAGTGAGTCTGCGGGAGGGCCGAGTGAGCAGTTCTTC. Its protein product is CASSESAGGPSEQFF.

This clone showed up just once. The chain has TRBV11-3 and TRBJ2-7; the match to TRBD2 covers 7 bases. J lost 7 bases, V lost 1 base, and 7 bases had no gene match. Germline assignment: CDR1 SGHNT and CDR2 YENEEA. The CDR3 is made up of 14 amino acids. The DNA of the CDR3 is TGTGCCAGCAGCTTAGGGGGAAGCGGGAAAGAGCAGTACTTC. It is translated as CASSLGGSGKEQYF.

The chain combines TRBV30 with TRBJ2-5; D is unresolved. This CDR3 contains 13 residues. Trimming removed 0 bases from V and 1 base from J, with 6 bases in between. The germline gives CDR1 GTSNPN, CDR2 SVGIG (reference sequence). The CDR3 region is CAWSVSIQETQYF. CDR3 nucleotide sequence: TGTGCCTGGAGTGTATCCATCCAAGAGACCCAGTACTTC.

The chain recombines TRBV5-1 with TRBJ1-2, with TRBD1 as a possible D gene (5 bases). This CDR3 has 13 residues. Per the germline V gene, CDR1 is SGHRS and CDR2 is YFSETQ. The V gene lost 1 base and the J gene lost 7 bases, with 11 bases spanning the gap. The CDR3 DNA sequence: TGCGCCAGCAGCTTGCGTTCCGGGGGTGGCTACACCTTC. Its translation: CASSLRSGGGYTF.

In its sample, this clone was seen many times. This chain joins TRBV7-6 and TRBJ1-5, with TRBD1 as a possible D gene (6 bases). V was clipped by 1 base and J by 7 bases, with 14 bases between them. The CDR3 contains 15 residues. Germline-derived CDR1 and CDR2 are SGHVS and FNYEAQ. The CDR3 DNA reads TGTGCCAGCAGCTTAGGCCAGGGGATCCTGCAGCCCCAGCATTTT. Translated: CASSLGQGILQPQHF.

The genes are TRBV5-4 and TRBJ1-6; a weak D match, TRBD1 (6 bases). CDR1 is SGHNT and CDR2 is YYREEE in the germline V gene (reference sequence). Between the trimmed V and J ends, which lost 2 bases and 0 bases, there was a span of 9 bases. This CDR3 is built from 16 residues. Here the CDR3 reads CASSLDRSSYNSPLHF. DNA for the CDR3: TGTGCCAGCAGCTTAGACAGGAGCTCCTATAATTCACCCCTCCACTTT.

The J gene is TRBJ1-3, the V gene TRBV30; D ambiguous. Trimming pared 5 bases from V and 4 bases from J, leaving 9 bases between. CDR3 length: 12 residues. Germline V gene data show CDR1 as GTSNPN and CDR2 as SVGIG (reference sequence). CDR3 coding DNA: TGTGCCTGGTCAAGAGCCGGAAACACCATATATTTT. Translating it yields CAWSRAGNTIYF.

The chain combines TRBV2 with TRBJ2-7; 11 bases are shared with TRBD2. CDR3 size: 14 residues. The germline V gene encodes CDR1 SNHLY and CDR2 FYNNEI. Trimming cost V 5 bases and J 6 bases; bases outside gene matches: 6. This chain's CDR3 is CASSWTSGPSEQYF. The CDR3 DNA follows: TGTGCCAGCAGTTGGACTAGCGGGCCTTCCGAGCAGTACTTC.

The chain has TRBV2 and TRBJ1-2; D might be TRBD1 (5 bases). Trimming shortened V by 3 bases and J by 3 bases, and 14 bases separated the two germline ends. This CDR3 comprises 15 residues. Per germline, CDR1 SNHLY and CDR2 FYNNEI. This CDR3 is CASSEFRGVDYGYTF. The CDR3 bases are TGTGCCAGCAGTGAGTTCCGGGGGGTCGACTATGGCTACACCTTC.

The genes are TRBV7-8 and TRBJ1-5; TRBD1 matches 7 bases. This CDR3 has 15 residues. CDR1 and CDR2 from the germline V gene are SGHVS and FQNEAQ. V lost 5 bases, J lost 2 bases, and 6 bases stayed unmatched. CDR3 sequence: CASSVGQFGNQPQHF. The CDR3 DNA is TGTGCCAGCAGCGTGGGACAGTTTGGCAATCAGCCCCAGCATTTT.

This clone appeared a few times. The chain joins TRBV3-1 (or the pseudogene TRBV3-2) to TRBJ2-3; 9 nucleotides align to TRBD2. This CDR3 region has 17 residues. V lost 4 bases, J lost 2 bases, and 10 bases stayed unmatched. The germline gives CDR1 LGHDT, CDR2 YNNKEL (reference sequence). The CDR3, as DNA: TGTGCCAGCAGCCCCCGGGGCGGCGGGGGGGCCACAGATACGCAGTATTTT. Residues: CASSPRGGGGATDTQYF.

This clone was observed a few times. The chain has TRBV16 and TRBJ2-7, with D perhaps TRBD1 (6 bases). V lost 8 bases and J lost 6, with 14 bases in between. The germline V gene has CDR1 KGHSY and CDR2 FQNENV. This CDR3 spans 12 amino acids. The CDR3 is CASGKDRTEQYF. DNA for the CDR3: TGTGCCAGCGGCAAAGACAGGACCGAGCAGTACTTC. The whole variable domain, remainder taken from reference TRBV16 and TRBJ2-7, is GEEVAQTPKHLVRGEGQKAKLYCAPIKGHSYVFWYQQVLKNEFKFLISFQNENVFDETGMPKERFSAKCLPNSPCSLEIQATKLEDSAVYFCASGKDRTEQYFGPGTRLTVT.

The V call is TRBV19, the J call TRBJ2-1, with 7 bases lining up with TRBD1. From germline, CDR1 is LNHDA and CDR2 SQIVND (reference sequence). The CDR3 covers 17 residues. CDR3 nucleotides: TGTGGCTCAGTAAAGGCCCCAGAGGGGGCTACCTACAATGAGCAGTTCTTC. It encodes CGSVKAPEGATYNEQFF.

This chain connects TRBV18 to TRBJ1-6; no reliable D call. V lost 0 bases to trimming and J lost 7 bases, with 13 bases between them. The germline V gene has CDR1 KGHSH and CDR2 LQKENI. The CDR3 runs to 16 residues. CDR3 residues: CASSPPLSGRNSPLHF. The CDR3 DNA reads TGTGCCAGCTCACCACCCCTATCGGGTAGAAATTCACCCCTCCACTTT.

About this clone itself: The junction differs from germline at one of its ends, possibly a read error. The CDR3 protein is CATSDASSDTQYF. CDR3 DNA sequence: TGTGCCACCAGTGATGCTTCGTCAGATACGCAATATTTT. V gene TRBV24-1 combines with J gene TRBJ2-3, with no clear D. CDR1 and CDR2 from the germline V gene are KGHDR and SFDVKD. This CDR3 spans 13 amino acids.